This T cell receptor beta chain was documented in a study of T cell responses to AZD1222 COVID-19 vaccine. Trimming shortened V by 2 bases and J by 4 bases, and 9 bases separated the two germline ends. The length of the CDR3 is 14 residues. Germline V gene lookup returns CDR1 SGHTA and CDR2 FQGNSA. Sequencing was performed with immunoSEQ multiplex PCR; in TCRdb, only in-frame clones are kept and a portion is missing. This table has 80,000 to 100,000 clones, over 75% appearing once. Source: peripheral blood, taken on day 0 of AZD1222 vaccination. This receptor was taken from an adult in good health. V usage is TRBV7-2 and J usage is TRBJ1-5, with a tentative D call TRBD1 (6 bases). In nucleotides, the CDR3 is TGTGCCAGCAGCTTACGGGGGCCGAATCAGCCCCAGCATTTT. Its protein product is CASSLRGPNQPQHF.